The next 15 T cell receptor beta chains were all read from a single sample in a study of Ad26.COV2.S vaccination and SARS-CoV-2 variants. Sequencing was performed with immunoSEQ multiplex PCR; in TCRdb, only in-frame clones are kept and a portion is missing. The sample shows roughly 350,000 clones, less than 90% of them seen only once. As to treatment: some 19 received Ad26.COV2.S at low or high dose, single or two shots; about 5 received placebo; per-sample allocation not given. Collection of the samples took place on day 63 after the first injection of vaccine or placebo. The specimen was peripheral blood, collected in a trial of Ad26.COV2.S vaccine versus placebo. All receptors come from a person between 18 and 60 years old who received the Ad26.COV2.S COVID-19 vaccine or a placebo.

This CDR3 is CASSKVTGGEDYGYTF. The CDR3 region has the DNA TGTGCCAGCAGTAAGGTTACAGGGGGCGAGGACTATGGCTACACCTTC. The J gene is TRBJ1-2, the V gene TRBV25-1, with 9 bases identical to TRBD1. The germline gives CDR1 MGHDK, CDR2 SYGVNS. There are 16 residues in the CDR3. Trimming cost V 5 bases and J 3 bases; bases outside gene matches: 10.

This chain joins TRBV6-5 and TRBJ2-5; TRBD2 agrees at 9 bases. Germline assignment: CDR1 MNHEY and CDR2 SVGAGI. The junction had 3 bases not matched to a gene; V was cut back by 7 bases and J by 3 bases. The CDR3 has 13 residues. CDR3 sequence reads: CASKRLAEETQYF. The CDR3 coding sequence is TGTGCCAGCAAGCGACTAGCGGAAGAGACCCAGTACTTC.

The chain links TRBV7-2 to TRBJ2-1, with D unclear. Germline CDR1 reads SGHTA; CDR2 reads FQGNSA. Trimming shortened V by 5 bases and J by 7 bases, and 12 bases separated the two germline ends. This CDR3 comprises 13 residues. This CDR3 reads CASSPSLGNEQFF. In DNA, the CDR3 is TGTGCCAGCAGCCCCTCCCTCGGGAATGAGCAGTTCTTC.

The chain links TRBV5-1 to TRBJ2-5; D is unclear. CDR3 length: 13 residues. From germline, CDR1 is SGHRS and CDR2 YFSETQ. Trimming stripped 4 bases from V and 3 bases from J, with 10 bases between. CDR3 in amino acids: CASSAQLKETQYF. DNA of the CDR3: TGCGCCAGCAGCGCACAGCTTAAAGAGACCCAGTACTTC.

Concerning this clone: Germline and junction disagree at one end, which may indicate a read error. The V call is TRBV6-2 or TRBV6-3, the J call TRBJ1-4; D is undetermined. The CDR3 loop spans 11 amino acids. Germline CDR1 and CDR2: MNHEY and SVGEGT. The CDR3 nucleotides are TGTGCCAGCAGTAACCGGGCCTCCTCGTATTTT. Protein: CASSNRASSYF.

This chain connects TRBV5-5 to TRBJ2-7, with TRBD1 matching over 9 bases. The trim removed 3 bases at V and 1 base at J, leaving 5 bases unmatched. The CDR3 sequence is 15 residues long. Germline values: CDR1 SGHKS, CDR2 YYEKEE (reference sequence). DNA for the CDR3: TGTGCCAGCAGCTGGCGGGACAGGGAGTCCTACGAGCAGTACTTC. Translated: CASSWRDRESYEQYF.

In its sample, this clone was seen once. The chain carries TRBV28 and TRBJ1-2, with a possible D match to TRBD1 (5 bases). Trimming removed 6 bases at V and 2 bases at J, with 13 bases between. There are 14 residues in the CDR3. From germline, CDR1 is MDHEN and CDR2 SYDVKM. The CDR3 nucleotides read TGTGCCAGCAGAAACTACGGGGGGAACTATGGCTACACCTTC. It specifies CASRNYGGNYGYTF.

The chain joins TRBV7-6 to TRBJ2-1, with a possible D match to TRBD2 (6 bases). Trimming took 4 bases from V and 0 from J, leaving 10 bases between them. This CDR3 comprises 15 residues. The germline CDR1 and CDR2 sequences are SGHVS and FNYEAQ. CDR3 residues: CASSSTSISYNEQFF. DNA for the CDR3: TGTGCCAGCAGCTCGACTAGTATCTCCTACAATGAGCAGTTCTTC.

The gene calls are TRBV11-2 and TRBJ1-6; weak D call: TRBD1 (6 bases). Trimming removed 5 bases at V and 9 bases at J, with 14 bases between. Germline CDR1 reads SGHAT; CDR2 reads FQNNGV. CDR3 length: 14 residues. CDR3 sequence (DNA): TGTGCCAGCAGCGCTTACAGGGAAGGTTCACCCCTCCACTTT. Translated, it gives CASSAYREGSPLHF.

The CDR3 loop reads CSVVGQTQETQYF. The CDR3 DNA sequence: TGCAGCGTGGTGGGACAGACCCAAGAGACCCAGTACTTC. This chain uses TRBV29-1 with TRBJ2-5; TRBD1 matches 7 bases. V trimming: 6 bases; J trimming: 1 base; junction bases outside the gene matches: 5. This CDR3 spans 13 amino acids. Germline V gives CDR1 SQVTM, CDR2 ANQGSEA.

This clone occurred once. The V gene is TRBV7-2, the J gene TRBJ2-1; 8 bases align to TRBD2. The germline V gene has CDR1 SGHTA and CDR2 FQGNSA. Trimming cost V 1 base and J 8 bases; bases outside gene matches: 4. The CDR3 extends over 14 amino acids. Here the CDR3 reads CASSLDPLADEQFF. The CDR3 bases are TGTGCCAGCAGCTTAGACCCACTAGCGGATGAGCAGTTCTTC.

The CDR3 reads CASSLARGETEAFF. CDR3 bases: TGTGCCAGCAGCTTGGCCCGGGGTGAGACTGAAGCTTTCTTT. The V call is TRBV5-6, the J call TRBJ1-1; D uncertain. The CDR3 covers 14 residues. Trimming left V 0 bases short and J 5 bases short, with 11 bases between. Germline V gives CDR1 SGHDT, CDR2 YYEEEE.

J is TRBJ2-3 and V is TRBV18, with TRBD2 matching over 9 bases. With V trimmed by 4 bases and J by 3 bases, 8 bases remained unmatched. Germline CDR1 is KGHSH and CDR2 is LQKENI. The CDR3 length is 16 residues. The CDR3 nucleotides read TGTGCCAGCTCACAAGGACTAGCGCCGGGGACAGATACGCAGTATTTT. Translation gives CASSQGLAPGTDTQYF.

This chain joins TRBV15 and TRBJ2-4, with D possibly being TRBD2 (6 bases). This CDR3 comprises 17 residues. V lost 0 bases, J lost 0 bases, and 12 bases lay in between. Germline V lookup: CDR1 LNHNV, CDR2 YYDKDF (reference sequence). The CDR3 reads CATSRDHGGLAKNIQYF. CDR3 nucleotides: TGTGCCACCAGCAGAGATCATGGGGGGTTAGCCAAAAACATTCAGTACTTC.

This clone was counted once. The chain links TRBV7-2 to TRBJ1-5; D ambiguous. This CDR3 is built from 14 residues. The V gene's germline CDR1 is SGHTA and CDR2 FQGNSA. Trimming took off 3 bases at V and 6 bases at J, with 12 bases between the two ends. CDR3 nucleotides: TGTGCCAGCAGCTTCGGAGACAATCCTCAGCCCCAGCATTTT. As protein: CASSFGDNPQPQHF.